A single sample gave rise to the 18 T cell receptor beta chains below, sequenced in a study of cytomegalovirus exposure and HLA in healthy donors. The primer mix had 60 Vbeta and 13 Jbeta primers. Clones were read by immunoSEQ multiplex PCR, and TCRdb kept only the in-frame ones, dropping some. The sample has around 150,000 clones; 75% to 85% are singletons. Sequenced material: PBMCs. These receptors came from a man aged 50 to 60 in good health and CMV-seronegative.

This clone was detected only a few times. A junction boundary mismatches the germline segment, possibly from a read error. The chain combines TRBV19 with TRBJ2-4, with 8 bases that match TRBD2. CDR1 is LNHDA and CDR2 is SQIVND in the germline V gene (reference sequence). The CDR3 has 15 amino acids. CDR3 sequence reads: CASRIAGLDKNIQYF. The DNA of the CDR3 is TGTGCCAGTAGAATAGCGGGATTGGACAAAAACATTCAGTACTTC.

Points on this clone: Other DNA variants within this sample encode the same CDR3. V is TRBV6-5 and J is TRBJ1-5; D perhaps matches TRBD1 (6 bases). CDR1 MNHEY and CDR2 SVGAGI come from the germline V gene. The CDR3 is made up of 15 amino acids. Trimming removed 0 bases from V and 4 bases from J, with 10 bases in between. In DNA, the CDR3 is TGTGCCAGCAGTTACTCAAGGGGGTTTAATCAGCCCCAGCATTTT. Translation gives CASSYSRGFNQPQHF.

V is TRBV7-9 and J is TRBJ2-2, with TRBD2 identical over 9 bases. The germline V gene has CDR1 SEHNR and CDR2 FQNEAQ (reference sequence). There are 16 residues in the CDR3. With 5 bases clipped from V and 7 bases from J, the junction kept 11 bases outside the gene matches. The CDR3 loop reads CASSPSSGVTVGELFF. The CDR3 nucleotides are TGTGCCAGCAGCCCCTCTAGCGGGGTAACCGTCGGGGAGCTGTTTTTT.

The chain has TRBV5-6 and TRBJ2-3; 7 bases fit TRBD1. This CDR3 is built from 16 residues. The germline CDR1 and CDR2 sequences are SGHDT and YYEEEE. Trimming took 2 bases from V and 3 from J; bases not matched to a gene: 9. This chain's CDR3 is CASSFPGGRWTDTQYF. In nucleotides, the CDR3 is TGTGCCAGCAGCTTCCCAGGGGGAAGGTGGACAGATACGCAGTATTTT.

The V and J genes are TRBV5-1 and TRBJ1-2; TRBD1 agrees at 12 bases. CDR3 length: 15 residues. Trimming took 2 bases from V and 5 from J; bases not matched to a gene: 4. Germline-derived CDR1 and CDR2 are SGHRS and YFSETQ. The CDR3 region is CASSLGTGGRYGYTF. The CDR3 nucleotides are TGCGCCAGCAGCTTAGGGACAGGGGGCCGGTATGGCTACACCTTC.

The chain is built from TRBV2 and TRBJ1-2; D is uncertain. There are 14 residues in the CDR3. Germline V gene sequence: CDR1 SNHLY, CDR2 FYNNEI. Trimming took off 2 bases at V and 5 bases at J, with 12 bases between the two ends. CDR3 bases: TGTGCCAGCAGTGAACAGCTGACATCTTATGGCTACACCTTC. Encoded protein: CASSEQLTSYGYTF.

The chain couples TRBV15 to TRBJ2-5; 9 positions match TRBD2. The V and J ends lost 2 bases and 4 bases, in that order; junction bases with no gene match: 5. This CDR3 contains 15 residues. Germline V gene sequence: CDR1 LNHNV, CDR2 YYDKDF (reference sequence). The CDR3, as DNA: TGTGCCACCAGCAGACCCGGGACTAGCTCAGAGACCCAGTACTTC. Translating gives CATSRPGTSSETQYF.

V is TRBV14 and J is TRBJ2-1, with 7 positions matching TRBD1. Per the germline V gene, CDR1 is SGHDN and CDR2 is FVKESK. The CDR3 totals 16 residues. V gave up 3 bases and J gave up 2 bases; unmatched junction bases: 7. CDR3 in DNA: TGTGCCAGCAGCCATCTAAGGGACAGACCCTACAATGAGCAGTTCTTC. Protein product: CASSHLRDRPYNEQFF.

The V gene is TRBV29-1, the J gene TRBJ2-5; D perhaps matches TRBD1 (6 bases). The CDR3 runs 11 residues. Per the germline V gene, CDR1 is SQVTM and CDR2 is ANQGSEA. The germline V and J ends were trimmed by 5 bases and 4 bases, with 8 bases remaining between them. The CDR3 DNA sequence: TGCAGCGTTTCAGGGGTAGAGACCCAGTACTTC. This sequence encodes CSVSGVETQYF. Based on the CDR3 plus reference TRBV29-1 and TRBJ2-5, the full variable domain is SAVISQKPSRDICQRGTSLTIQCQVDSQVTMMFWYRQQPGQSLTLIATANQGSEATYESGFVIDKFPISRPNLTFSTLTVSNMSPEDSSIYLCSVSGVETQYFGPGTRLLVL.

Of note for this clone: Other DNA variants within this sample encode the same CDR3. The chain employs TRBV19 and TRBJ1-2, with 9 bases fitting TRBD1. The CDR3 totals 14 residues. With V trimmed by 0 bases and J by 5 bases, 1 base remained unmatched. In germline, CDR1 is LNHDA, CDR2 SQIVND (reference sequence). CDR3 sequence (DNA): TGTGCCAGTAGTATAGAGGGGACAGGGTATGGCTACACCTTC. It codes for CASSIEGTGYGYTF.

The chain is built from TRBV6-1 and TRBJ1-6; 8 positions agree with TRBD1. V shed 2 bases and J 7 bases; nucleotides not matched to a gene: 7. The CDR3 contains 16 residues. Germline lookup yields CDR1 MNHNS and CDR2 SASEGT. CDR3 DNA sequence: TGTGCCAGCAGTGAACCCCCAGGGGGCGGGAATTCACCCCTCCACTTT. Translating gives CASSEPPGGGNSPLHF.

This clone showed up just a few times. V gene TRBV18 combines with J gene TRBJ1-1; weak D call: TRBD1 (6 bases). Germline loops: CDR1 KGHSH, CDR2 LQKENI. V was trimmed by 3 bases and J by 1 base, leaving 6 bases between them. The CDR3 covers 13 residues. DNA for the CDR3: TGTGCCAGCTCACCGGGACAGAACACTGAAGCTTTCTTT. This translates into CASSPGQNTEAFF.

This clone was found once. The CDR3 loop is CASSAGVGEQFF. The CDR3 DNA follows: TGCGCCAGCAGCGCAGGGGTTGGTGAGCAGTTCTTC. The chain is built from TRBV4-1 and TRBJ2-1; D perhaps matches TRBD1 (6 bases). Germline CDR1 is MGHRA and CDR2 is YSYEKL. The V end was cut by 5 bases, the J end by 9 bases, with 11 bases between. The CDR3 sequence is 12 residues long.

In nucleotides, the CDR3 is TGTGCCAGCAGCTTAGAGCGAATCCCTTTCTCCTACAATGAGCAGTTCTTC. Translating gives CASSLERIPFSYNEQFF. The V call is TRBV11-2, the J call TRBJ2-1; D gene uncertain. The CDR3 consists of 17 residues. Germline V gene data show CDR1 as SGHAT and CDR2 as FQNNGV. V was pared by 0 bases and J by 0 bases, with 12 bases between.

The chain employs TRBV5-1 and TRBJ1-1, with D possibly TRBD1 on 5 matching bases. The V gene's germline CDR1 is SGHRS and CDR2 YFSETQ. Trimming took 0 bases from V and 5 from J, leaving 11 bases between them. The CDR3 is 14 amino acids. The CDR3 coding sequence is TGCGCCAGCAGCTTGGAAACAGGTAAAACTGAAGCTTTCTTT. Amino acid sequence: CASSLETGKTEAFF.

The V and J genes are TRBV9 and TRBJ1-1, with a tentative D call TRBD1 (6 bases). The CDR3 spans 13 residues. V dropped 3 bases and J dropped 5 bases, with 11 bases sitting between them. Germline V lookup: CDR1 SGDLS, CDR2 YYNGEE. As DNA, the CDR3 is TGTGCCAGCAGCGCTCGACAGGCAACTGAAGCTTTCTTT. This encodes CASSARQATEAFF.

The V gene is TRBV5-4, the J gene TRBJ2-7; D gene ambiguous. This CDR3 is built from 14 residues. Germline CDR1 reads SGHNT; CDR2 reads YYREEE (reference sequence). V lost 4 bases and J 2 bases, leaving 13 bases between the germline ends. In nucleotides, the CDR3 is TGTGCCAGCAGCGATAGGAGTAGGACCTACGAGCAGTACTTC. As protein: CASSDRSRTYEQYF.

J is TRBJ2-5 and V is TRBV4-1; 8 nucleotides align to TRBD1. The CDR3 length is 18 residues. V gave up 3 bases and J gave up 5 bases; unmatched junction bases: 17. The germline V gene has CDR1 MGHRA and CDR2 YSYEKL. The CDR3 sequence: CASSHPQGAGGGRETQYF. The CDR3 coding sequence is TGCGCCAGCAGCCACCCCCAGGGGGCAGGGGGAGGTAGGGAGACCCAGTACTTC.